This T cell receptor (beta chain) was found in a study of T-cell reconstitution after alpha-beta-depleted transplantation in children (dated by TCRdb to the mid-2010s). Background on the whole study: T-cell immune reconstitution after TCRalphabeta/CD19-depleted allogeneic hematopoietic cell transplantation in children was quantitatively tracked in the study by means of TCR repertoire profiling. The study at large found these results: About two months after transplant, the apparently early recovery of alphabetaT-cell counts reportedly depended on just several hundred clones that had expanded rapidly and came from non-depleted graft cells. Hyperexpanded clone frequencies declined over subsequent months; after one year, T-cell counts and TCRbeta diversity were mostly attributed to newly produced T cells. In some patients, the high TCRbeta diversity seen at day 60 was put down to recipient T cells and intrathymic progenitors that had survived conditioning.

The sample's treatment or condition label, decoded: allogeneic hematopoietic cell transplantation with graft depleted of TCRalphabeta T cells and CD19 B cells. The transplant recipients were children given TCRalphabeta/CD19-depleted allogeneic hematopoietic cell grafts. As regards this clonotype: Its antigen has not been determined. No qualities accompany the bases; no much larger clone lies one base away.

The library was prepared using PCR. The instrument was an Illumina HiSeq 2500. To normalize quantification of the TCRbeta repertoire, the TCR libraries were built with molecular barcoding that relied on unique molecular identifiers. The public reads were run again by TCRdb, first through fastp at Q25 and then through MiXCR, and only productive beta chains were kept. For every CDR3 protein sequence, its rows merge into one entry that carries the most common genes and DNA. The sample contains around 600,000 distinct CDR3 sequences, more than 20% of them found a single time. The ten top clones hold 12% to 15% of the sample. The germline V gene sets CDR1 to MNHEY and CDR2 to SVGAGI. The CDR3 numbers 17 residues from cysteine through phenylalanine. Here the CDR3 DNA is all that survives: 51 bases in frame from base 1. V loses 4 bases of germline sequence and J loses 6 bases, and the interval between the two ends is 25 bases.

This sample comprised PBMCs, mostly from graft donor cells, obtained 360 days after TCRalphabeta/CD19-depleted stem cell transplant. This chain joins TRBV6-5 to TRBJ2-7; possibly the D gene is TRBD1, per 5 matching bases. The receptor was isolated from a boy under three years old who had a stem cell transplant for acute myeloid leukemia, so the T cells may come from the graft donor. The CDR3 reads as follows: CASSFRPQGPEGSEQYF. The bases read TGTGCCAGCAGTTTCCGTCCCCAGGGTCCAGAAGGGTCCGAGCAGTACTTC.